The present entry profiles one T cell receptor beta chain with its context. This sample is drawn from a study of OX40 agonist ivuxolimab in advanced cancers. Overall study context: A male proportion of 82.7% was recorded, with mean age approximately 57 years and range about 20 to 90. Earlier anti-PD-1, anti-PD-L1 or anti-CTLA-4 therapy was permitted; around 40% had received some.

Trimming took 5 bases from V and 5 from J, leaving 15 bases between them. The length of the CDR3 is 14 residues. Germline CDR1 and CDR2: SGHTA and FQGNSA. Baseline, cycle 4 day 1, and cycle 7 day 1 were the blood sampling points. This table comes from immunoSEQ multiplex PCR, and its TCRdb copy is limited to in-frame clones, with some not included. The data contain fewer than 70,000 clones, roughly nine tenths of them singletons. The sequence was collected from an adult with an advanced solid tumor such as melanoma, head and neck, liver or kidney cancer. This rearrangement joins TRBV7-2 to TRBJ2-5; D is unclear. The starting material was CD4+ or CD8+ T cells sorted from blood, obtained in a trial of the OX40 agonist ivuxolimab. The CDR3 protein is CASSPLQRSETQYF. The CDR3 coding sequence is TGTGCCAGCAGCCCTCTACAGCGCTCGGAGACCCAGTACTTC.